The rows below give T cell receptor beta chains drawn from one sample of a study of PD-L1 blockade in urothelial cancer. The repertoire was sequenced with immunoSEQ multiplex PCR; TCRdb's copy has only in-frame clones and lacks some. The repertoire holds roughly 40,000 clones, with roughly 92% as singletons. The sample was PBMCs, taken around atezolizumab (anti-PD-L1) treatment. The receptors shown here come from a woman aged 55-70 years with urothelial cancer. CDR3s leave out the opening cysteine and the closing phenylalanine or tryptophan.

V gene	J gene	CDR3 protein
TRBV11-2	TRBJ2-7	ASSFGSGSYEQY
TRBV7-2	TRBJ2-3	ASSLAQRGTDTQY
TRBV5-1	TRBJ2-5	ASRDGQGSQETQY
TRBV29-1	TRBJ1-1	SSGTRQLNTEAF
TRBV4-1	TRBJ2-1	ASSQTGLNEQF
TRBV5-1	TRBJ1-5	ASSLNPAGGNQPQH
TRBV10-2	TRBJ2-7	ASSSGSNYEQY
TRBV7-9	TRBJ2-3	ASSLGQLGTDTQY
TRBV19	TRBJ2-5	ASGDSQETQY
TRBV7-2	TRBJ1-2	ASSFYQGPGYT
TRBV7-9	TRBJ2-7	ASSFRSSYEQY
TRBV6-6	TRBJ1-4	ASSTGQEAEKLF
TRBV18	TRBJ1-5	ASSPTGGGNQPQH
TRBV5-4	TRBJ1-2	ASSWDNRGYT
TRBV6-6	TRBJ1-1	ASSYQASLPEAF
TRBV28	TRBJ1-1	ASSLGQPLNTEAF
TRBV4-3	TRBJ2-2	ASSQVTSGFGELF
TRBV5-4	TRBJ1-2	ASSLPRGHNYGYT
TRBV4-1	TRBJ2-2	ASSQFGTTNTGELF
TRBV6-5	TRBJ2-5	ASSYKIEGVQY
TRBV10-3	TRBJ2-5	AISPTGQETQY
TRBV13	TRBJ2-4	ASRRAGAKNIQY
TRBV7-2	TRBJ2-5	ASSPTKTQETQY
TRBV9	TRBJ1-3	ASSVDRGSGNTIY
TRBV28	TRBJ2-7	ASILDRGYEQY
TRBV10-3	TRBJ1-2	AISESVRDRTYGYT
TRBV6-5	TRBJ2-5	ASSARTGYRETQY
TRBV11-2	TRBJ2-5	ASSQPAGGRVLETQY
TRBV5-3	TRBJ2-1	ARSLGRASSYNEQF
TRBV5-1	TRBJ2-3	ASSWGAGGAGFTDTQY
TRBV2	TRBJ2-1	ASSEWLAGYNEQF
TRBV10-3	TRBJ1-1	ATAGQGYTEAF
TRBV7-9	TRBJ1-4	ASSLSTRNNEKLF
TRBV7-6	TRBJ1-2	ASSSHRRPYGYT
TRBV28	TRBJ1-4	ASSFSTLTTNEKLF
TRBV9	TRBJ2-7	ASSVGSTRCRNEQY
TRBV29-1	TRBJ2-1	SVVAYYNEQF
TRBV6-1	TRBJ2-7	ASNLSGAYEQY
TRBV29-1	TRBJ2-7	SVGLASYEQY
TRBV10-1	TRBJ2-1	ASRPGTGGAGEQF
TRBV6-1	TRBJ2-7	ASSARRGEQY
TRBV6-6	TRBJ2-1	ASSPRDRGGNEQF
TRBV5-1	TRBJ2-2	ASSFGTDNTGELF
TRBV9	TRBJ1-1	ASSPLSRVQANTEAF
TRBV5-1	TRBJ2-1	ASSSASGTRIYNEQF
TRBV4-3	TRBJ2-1	ASSHTITSGGYNEQF
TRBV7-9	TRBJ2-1	ASSSPGTVLREQF
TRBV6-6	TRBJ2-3	ASTITDFSTADTQY
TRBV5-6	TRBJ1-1	ASSFWSGNTEAF
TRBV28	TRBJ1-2	ASSLRDRISYGYT
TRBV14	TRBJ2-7	ASSQGQGFYEQY
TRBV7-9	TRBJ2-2	ASSSRTGVNTGELF
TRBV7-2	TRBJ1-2	ASSLADSNYGYT
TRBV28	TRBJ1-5	ASRITGPGQPQH